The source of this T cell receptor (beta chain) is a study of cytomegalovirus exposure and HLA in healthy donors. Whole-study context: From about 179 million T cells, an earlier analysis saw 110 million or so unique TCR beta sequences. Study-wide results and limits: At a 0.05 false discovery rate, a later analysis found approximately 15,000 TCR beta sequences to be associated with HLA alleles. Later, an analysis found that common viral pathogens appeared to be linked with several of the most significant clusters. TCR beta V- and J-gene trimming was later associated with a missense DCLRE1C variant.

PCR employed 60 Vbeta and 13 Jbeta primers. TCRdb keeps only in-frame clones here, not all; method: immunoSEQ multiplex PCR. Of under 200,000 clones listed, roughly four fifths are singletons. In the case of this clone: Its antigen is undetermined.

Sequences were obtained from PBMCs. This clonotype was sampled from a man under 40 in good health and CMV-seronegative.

The CDR3 spells CASSEAERDEQFF. The DNA of the CDR3 is TGTGCCAGCAGTGAGGCGGAGCGGGATGAGCAGTTCTTC. The chain has TRBV6-1 and TRBJ2-1, with D perhaps TRBD2 (6 bases). V was clipped by 3 bases and J by 8 bases, with 11 bases between them. This CDR3 region has 13 residues. Per germline, CDR1 MNHNS and CDR2 SASEGT.